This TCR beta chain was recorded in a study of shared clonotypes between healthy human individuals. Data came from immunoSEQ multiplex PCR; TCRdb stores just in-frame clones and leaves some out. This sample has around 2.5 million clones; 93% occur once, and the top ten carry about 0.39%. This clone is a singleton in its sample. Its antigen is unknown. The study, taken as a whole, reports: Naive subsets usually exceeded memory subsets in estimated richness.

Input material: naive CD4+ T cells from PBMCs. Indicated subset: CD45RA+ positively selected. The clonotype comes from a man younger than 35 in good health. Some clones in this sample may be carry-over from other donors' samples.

CDR3 sequence: CAWSVRPSGPPGPYEQYF. The CDR3 DNA reads TGTGCCTGGAGTGTACGTCCTAGCGGACCCCCTGGCCCATACGAGCAGTACTTC. The chain employs TRBV30 and TRBJ2-7; 7 bases align to TRBD2. There are 18 residues in the CDR3. V dropped 0 bases and J dropped 4; count of bases not matched to a gene: 18. Germline V gene sequence: CDR1 GTSNPN, CDR2 SVGIG (reference sequence).